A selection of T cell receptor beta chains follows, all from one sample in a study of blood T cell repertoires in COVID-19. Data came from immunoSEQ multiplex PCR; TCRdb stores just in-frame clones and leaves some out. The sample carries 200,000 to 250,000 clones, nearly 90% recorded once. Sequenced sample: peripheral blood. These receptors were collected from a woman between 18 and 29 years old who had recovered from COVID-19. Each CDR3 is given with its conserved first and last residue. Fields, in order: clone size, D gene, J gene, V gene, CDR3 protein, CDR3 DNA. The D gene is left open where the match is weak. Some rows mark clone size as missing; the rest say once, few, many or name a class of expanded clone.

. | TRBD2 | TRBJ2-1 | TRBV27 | CASSLSILAGYNEQFF | TGTGCCAGCAGTTTAAGCATACTAGCGGGATACAATGAGCAGTTCTTC
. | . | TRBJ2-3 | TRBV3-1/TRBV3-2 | CASSQYFGQSTDTQYF | TGTGCCAGCAGCCAGTATTTTGGACAAAGCACAGATACGCAGTATTTT
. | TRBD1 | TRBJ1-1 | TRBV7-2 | CASSKDVTGTLAEAFF | TGTGCCAGCAGCAAAGACGTGACAGGGACGCTCGCTGAAGCTTTCTTT
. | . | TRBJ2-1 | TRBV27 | CASSYEKGSYNEQFF | TGTGCCAGCAGTTACGAAAAGGGGTCCTACAATGAGCAGTTCTTC
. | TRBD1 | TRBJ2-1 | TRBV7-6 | CASSMTGGSGDSYNEQFF | TGTGCCAGCAGCATGACAGGGGGCAGCGGGGACTCCTACAATGAGCAGTTCTTC
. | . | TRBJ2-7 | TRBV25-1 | CASSEANRDEQYF | TGTGCCAGCAGTGAAGCGAACCGGGACGAGCAGTACTTC
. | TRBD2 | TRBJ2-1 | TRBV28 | CASRGTSRNYNEQFF | TGTGCCAGCAGAGGGACTAGCAGGAACTACAATGAGCAGTTCTTC
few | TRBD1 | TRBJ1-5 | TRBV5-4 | CASSHYWDRVFQPQHF | TGTGCCAGCAGTCATTACTGGGACAGGGTTTTCCAGCCCCAGCATTTT
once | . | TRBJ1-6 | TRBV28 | CASRGGEGNSPLHF | TGTGCCAGCAGGGGGGGAGAGGGTAATTCACCCCTCCACTTT
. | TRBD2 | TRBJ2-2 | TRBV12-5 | CASGSPSGGNTGELFF | TGTGCTAGTGGTTCCCCCTCGGGAGGTAACACCGGGGAGCTGTTTTTT
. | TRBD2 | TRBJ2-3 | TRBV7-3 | CASSLLHRGTSGSRTDTQYF | TGTGCCAGCAGCTTACTTCACAGGGGGACTAGCGGGAGTCGGACAGATACGCAGTATTTT
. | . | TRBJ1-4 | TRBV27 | CASSSPTRDNFEKLFF | TGTGCCAGCAGTTCCCCGACCCGGGACAATTTTGAAAAACTGTTTTTT
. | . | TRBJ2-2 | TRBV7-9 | CASSLKRAGTGELFF | TGTGCCAGCAGCTTGAAGCGAGCCGGGACCGGGGAGCTGTTTTTT
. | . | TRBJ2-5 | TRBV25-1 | CASSELEGKETQYF | TGTGCCAGCAGTGAATTGGAGGGAAAAGAGACCCAGTACTTC
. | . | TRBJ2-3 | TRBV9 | CASRDSSTDTQYF | TGTGCCAGCAGGGACAGTAGCACAGATACGCAGTATTTT
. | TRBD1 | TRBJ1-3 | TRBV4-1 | CASSRGTGSDTIYF | TGCGCCAGCAGTCGAGGGACAGGGTCAGACACCATATATTTT
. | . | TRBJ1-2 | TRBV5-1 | CASSLPTGNYGYTF | TGCGCCAGCAGCCTACCTACGGGAAACTATGGCTACACCTTC
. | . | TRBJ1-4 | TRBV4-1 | CASSQEGHANEKLFF | TGCGCCAGCAGCCAAGAGGGACACGCAAATGAAAAACTGTTTTTT
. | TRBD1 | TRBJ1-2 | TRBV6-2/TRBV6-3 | CASSYVGDRLYGYTF | TGTGCCAGCAGTTACGTAGGGGACAGGTTATATGGCTACACCTTC
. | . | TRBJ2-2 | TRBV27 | CASVENTGELFF | TGTGCCAGCGTAGAGAACACCGGGGAGCTGTTTTTT
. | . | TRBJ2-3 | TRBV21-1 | CASGCSRDTQYF | TGTGCCAGCGGATGTAGCCGGGATACGCAGTATTTT
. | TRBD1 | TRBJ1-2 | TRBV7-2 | CASSLGPPGQGAVGYTF | TGTGCCAGCAGCCTAGGGCCCCCGGGACAGGGGGCCGTTGGCTACACCTTC
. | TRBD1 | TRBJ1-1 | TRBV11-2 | CASSLVTGVYTEAFF | TGTGCCAGCAGCTTGGTAACAGGGGTCTACACTGAAGCTTTCTTT
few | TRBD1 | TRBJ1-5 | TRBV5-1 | CASSWTGGINQPQHF | TGCGCCAGCAGCTGGACAGGGGGGATCAATCAGCCCCAGCATTTT
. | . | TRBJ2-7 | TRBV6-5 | CASSSEGAREQYF | TGTGCCAGCAGTTCGGAGGGCGCGCGGGAGCAGTACTTC
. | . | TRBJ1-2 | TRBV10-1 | CASSPGINYGYTF | TGCGCCAGCAGCCCGGGGATTAACTATGGCTACACCTTC
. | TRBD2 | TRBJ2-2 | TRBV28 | CASGGLAGGPRYGELFF | TGTGCCAGCGGAGGACTAGCGGGAGGGCCAAGGTACGGGGAGCTGTTTTTT
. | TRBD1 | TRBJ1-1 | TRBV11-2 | CASSLDRGGEAFF | TGTGCCAGCAGCCTGGACAGGGGCGGTGAAGCTTTCTTT
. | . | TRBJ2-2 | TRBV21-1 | CASTRRLGRSTGELFF | TGTGCCAGCACTCGTCGACTAGGGCGATCTACCGGGGAGCTGTTTTTT
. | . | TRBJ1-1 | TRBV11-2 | CASSSRGMNTEAFF | TGTGCCAGCAGCTCTCGGGGAATGAACACTGAAGCTTTCTTT
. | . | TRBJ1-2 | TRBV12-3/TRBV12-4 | CASSPTAF | TGTGCCAGCAGCCCGACTGCTTTC
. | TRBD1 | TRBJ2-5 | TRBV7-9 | CASSPRDRGRETQYF | TGTGCCAGCAGCCCCCGGGACAGGGGGAGAGAGACCCAGTACTTC
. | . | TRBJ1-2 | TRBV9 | CASSVNFGGYTF | TGTGCCAGCAGCGTAAACTTTGGTGGCTACACCTTC
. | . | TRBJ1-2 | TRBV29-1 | CSVGGFSNYGYTF | TGCAGCGTCGGTGGTTTTAGTAACTATGGCTACACCTTC
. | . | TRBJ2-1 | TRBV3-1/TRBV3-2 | CASSQDLSSGTFNEQFF | TGTGCCAGCAGCCAAGACCTAAGTAGCGGAACTTTCAATGAGCAGTTCTTC
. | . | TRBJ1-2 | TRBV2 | CASQSNYGYTF | TGTGCCAGTCAGTCTAACTATGGCTACACCTTC
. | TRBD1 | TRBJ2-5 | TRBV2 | CASKGQLQETQYF | TGTGCCAGCAAGGGACAGCTCCAAGAGACCCAGTACTTC
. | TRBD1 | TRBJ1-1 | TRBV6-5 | CASSPGQLNTEAFF | TGTGCCAGCAGTCCGGGACAGCTAAACACTGAAGCTTTCTTT
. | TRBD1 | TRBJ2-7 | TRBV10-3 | CAISEKGQDRSYEQYF | TGTGCCATCAGTGAGAAGGGACAGGACCGCTCCTACGAGCAGTACTTC
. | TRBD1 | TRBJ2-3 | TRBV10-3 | CAISEEGTGRLGETQYF | TGTGCCATCAGTGAGGAAGGGACAGGGAGGTTGGGAGAAACGCAGTATTTT
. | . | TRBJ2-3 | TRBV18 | CASSPSGTDTQYF | TGTGCCAGCTCTCCAAGCGGCACAGATACGCAGTATTTT
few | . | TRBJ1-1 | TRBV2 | CASSERGNTEAFF | TGTGCCAGCAGTGAAAGGGGGAACACTGAAGCTTTCTTT
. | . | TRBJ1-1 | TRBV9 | CASSAMDRLNTEAFF | TGTGCCAGCAGCGCCATGGACAGACTGAACACTGAAGCTTTCTTT
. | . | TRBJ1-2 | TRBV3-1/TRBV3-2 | CASSQEGALTNYGYTF | TGTGCCAGCAGCCAAGAGGGGGCACTGACAAACTATGGCTACACCTTC
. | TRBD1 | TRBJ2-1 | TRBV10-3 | CATSLDRGRVNEQFF | TGTGCCACCTCCCTTGACAGGGGGCGCGTCAATGAGCAGTTCTTC
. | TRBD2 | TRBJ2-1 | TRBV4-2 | CASSQGGGPRDNEQFF | TGTGCCAGCAGCCAAGGGGGAGGGCCTCGGGACAATGAGCAGTTCTTC
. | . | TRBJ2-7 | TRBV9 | CASSMTVKRYF | TGTGCCAGCAGCATGACAGTAAAAAGGTACTTC
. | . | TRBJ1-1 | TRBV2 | CASSEETGGEAFF | TGTGCCAGCAGTGAAGAGACAGGAGGCGAAGCTTTCTTT
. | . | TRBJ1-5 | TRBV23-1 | CASSQSAEDSNSNQPQHF | TGCGCCAGCAGTCAATCCGCGGAAGACAGTAATAGCAATCAGCCCCAGCATTTT
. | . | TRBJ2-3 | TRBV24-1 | CATSDYRGISTDTQYF | TGTGCCACCAGTGATTATCGGGGGATTAGCACAGATACGCAGTATTTT
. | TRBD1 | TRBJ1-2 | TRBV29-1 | CSVVYGDRNYGYTF | TGCAGCGTTGTTTATGGGGACAGGAACTATGGCTACACCTTC
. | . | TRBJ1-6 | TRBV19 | CASSGSAEGFYSPLHF | TGTGCCAGTAGTGGATCCGCGGAGGGCTTTTATTCACCCCTCCACTTT